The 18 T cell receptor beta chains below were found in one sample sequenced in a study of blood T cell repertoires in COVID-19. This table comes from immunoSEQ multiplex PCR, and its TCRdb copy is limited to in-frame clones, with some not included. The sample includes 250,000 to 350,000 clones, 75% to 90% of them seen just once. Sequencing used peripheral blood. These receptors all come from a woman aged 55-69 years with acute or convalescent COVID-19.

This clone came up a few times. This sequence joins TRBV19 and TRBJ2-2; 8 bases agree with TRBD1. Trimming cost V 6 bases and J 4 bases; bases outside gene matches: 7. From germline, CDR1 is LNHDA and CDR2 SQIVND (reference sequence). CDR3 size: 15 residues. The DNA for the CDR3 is TGTGCCAGTAGGACTACAGGGGGACTCACCGGGGAGCTGTTTTTT. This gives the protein CASRTTGGLTGELFF.

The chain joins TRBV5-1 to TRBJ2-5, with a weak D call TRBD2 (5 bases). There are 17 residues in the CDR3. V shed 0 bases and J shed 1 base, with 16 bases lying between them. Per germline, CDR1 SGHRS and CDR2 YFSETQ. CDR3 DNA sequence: TGCGCCAGCAGCTTGGGGACTCACTTCGGACCCCAAGAGACCCAGTACTTC. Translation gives CASSLGTHFGPQETQYF.

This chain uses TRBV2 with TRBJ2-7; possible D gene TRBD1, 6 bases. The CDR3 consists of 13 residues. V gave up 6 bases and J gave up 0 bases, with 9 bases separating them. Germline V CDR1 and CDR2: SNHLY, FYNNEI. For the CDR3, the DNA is TGTGCCAGCAGAACAGGGACCTCCTACGAGCAGTACTTC. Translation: CASRTGTSYEQYF.

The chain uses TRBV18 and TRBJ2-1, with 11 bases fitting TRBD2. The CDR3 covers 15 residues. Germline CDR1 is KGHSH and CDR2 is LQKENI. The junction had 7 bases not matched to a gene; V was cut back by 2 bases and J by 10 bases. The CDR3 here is CASSPGLAGPEEQFF. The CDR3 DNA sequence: TGTGCCAGCTCACCAGGACTAGCGGGCCCTGAGGAGCAGTTCTTC.

The CDR3 loop reads CASSPLQDFNYGYTF. In DNA, the CDR3 is TGTGCCAGCTCACCCCTACAAGACTTTAACTATGGCTACACCTTC. This chain uses TRBV18 with TRBJ1-2; D ambiguous. V lost 3 bases to trimming and J lost 1 base, with 12 bases between them. The CDR3 is made up of 15 amino acids. Germline-derived CDR1 and CDR2 are KGHSH and LQKENI.

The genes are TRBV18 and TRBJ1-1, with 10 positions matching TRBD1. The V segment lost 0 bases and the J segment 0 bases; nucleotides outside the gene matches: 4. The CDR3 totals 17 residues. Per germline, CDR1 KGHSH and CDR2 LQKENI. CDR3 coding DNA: TGTGCCAGCTCACCACCGGGACAGGGGCTCATGAACACTGAAGCTTTCTTT. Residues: CASSPPGQGLMNTEAFF.

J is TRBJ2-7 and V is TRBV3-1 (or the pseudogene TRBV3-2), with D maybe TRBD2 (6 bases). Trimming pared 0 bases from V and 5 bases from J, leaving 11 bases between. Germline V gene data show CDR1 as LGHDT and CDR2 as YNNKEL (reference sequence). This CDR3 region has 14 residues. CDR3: CASSQDREDDEQYF. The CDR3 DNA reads TGTGCCAGCAGCCAAGACAGGGAGGACGACGAGCAGTACTTC.

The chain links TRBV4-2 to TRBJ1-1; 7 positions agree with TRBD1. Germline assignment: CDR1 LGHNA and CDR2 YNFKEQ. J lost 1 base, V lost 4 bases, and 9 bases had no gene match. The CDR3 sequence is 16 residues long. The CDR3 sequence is CASSLGGTVRNTEAFF. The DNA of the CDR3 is TGTGCCAGCAGCCTTGGGGGGACAGTGAGGAACACTGAAGCTTTCTTT.

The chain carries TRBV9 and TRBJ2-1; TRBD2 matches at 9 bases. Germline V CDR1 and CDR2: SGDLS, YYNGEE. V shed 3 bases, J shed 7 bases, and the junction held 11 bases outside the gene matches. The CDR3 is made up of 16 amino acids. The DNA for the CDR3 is TGTGCCAGCAGCGGCTATATAGCGGGAGAAGGTAATGAGCAGTTCTTC. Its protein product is CASSGYIAGEGNEQFF.

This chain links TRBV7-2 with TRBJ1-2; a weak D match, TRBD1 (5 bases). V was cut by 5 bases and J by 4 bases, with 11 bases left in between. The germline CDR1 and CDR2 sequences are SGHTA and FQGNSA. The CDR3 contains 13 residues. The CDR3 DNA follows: TGTGCCAGCAGCGGGGGGGGAGGCTATGGCTACACCTTC. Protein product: CASSGGGGYGYTF.

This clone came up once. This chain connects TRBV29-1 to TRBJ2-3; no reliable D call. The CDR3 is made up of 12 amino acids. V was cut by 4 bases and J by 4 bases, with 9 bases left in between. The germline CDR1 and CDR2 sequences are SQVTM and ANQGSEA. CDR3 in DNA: TGCAGCGTTGGATTAGCTGCAGATACGCAGTATTTT. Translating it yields CSVGLAADTQYF.

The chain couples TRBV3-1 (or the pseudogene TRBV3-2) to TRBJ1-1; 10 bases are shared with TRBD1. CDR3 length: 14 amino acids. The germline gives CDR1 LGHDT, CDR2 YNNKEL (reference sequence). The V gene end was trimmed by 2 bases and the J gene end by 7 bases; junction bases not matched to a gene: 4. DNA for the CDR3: TGTGCCAGCAGCCAACCCGGGACAGGGGATGAAGCTTTCTTT. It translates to CASSQPGTGDEAFF.

The CDR3 bases are TGTGCCAGCAGCAGACACGCAGGGGGCGCATACACTGAAGCTTTCTTT. It codes for CASSRHAGGAYTEAFF. The V call is TRBV25-1, the J call TRBJ1-1; 8 bases agree with TRBD1. Unmatched junction bases numbered 12, after V lost 6 bases and J lost 3 bases. This CDR3 is built from 16 residues. Germline CDR1 is MGHDK and CDR2 is SYGVNS.

Here the CDR3 DNA reads TGCGCCAGCAGCCACCCAAACAGGGGACACACTGAAGCTTTCTTT. This translates into CASSHPNRGHTEAFF. The rearrangement uses TRBV4-1 and TRBJ1-1, with 7 bases matching TRBD1. The CDR3 loop spans 15 amino acids. Trimming cost V 3 bases and J 3 bases; bases outside gene matches: 7. Germline-derived CDR1 and CDR2 are MGHRA and YSYEKL.

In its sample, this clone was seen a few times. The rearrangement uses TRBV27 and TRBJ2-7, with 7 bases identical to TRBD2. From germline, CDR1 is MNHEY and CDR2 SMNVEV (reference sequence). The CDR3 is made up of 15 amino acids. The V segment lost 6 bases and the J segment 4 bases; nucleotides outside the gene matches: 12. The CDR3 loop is CASSSWAGVVYEQYF. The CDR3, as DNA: TGTGCCAGCAGCTCCTGGGCGGGAGTCGTATACGAGCAGTACTTC.

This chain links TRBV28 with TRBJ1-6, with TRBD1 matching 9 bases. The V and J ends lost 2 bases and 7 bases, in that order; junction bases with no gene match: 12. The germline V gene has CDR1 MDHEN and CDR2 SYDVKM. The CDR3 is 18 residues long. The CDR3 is CASSLLAGTGMGNSPLHF. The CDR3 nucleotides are TGTGCCAGCAGTTTACTCGCCGGGACAGGGATGGGAAATTCACCCCTCCACTTT.

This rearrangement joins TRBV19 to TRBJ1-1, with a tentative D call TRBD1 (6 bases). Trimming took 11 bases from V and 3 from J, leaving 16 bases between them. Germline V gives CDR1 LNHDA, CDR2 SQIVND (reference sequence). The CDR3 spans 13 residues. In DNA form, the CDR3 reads TGTGCCGTCAAAAAGGGGGTGGACACTGAAGCTTTCTTT. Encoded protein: CAVKKGVDTEAFF.

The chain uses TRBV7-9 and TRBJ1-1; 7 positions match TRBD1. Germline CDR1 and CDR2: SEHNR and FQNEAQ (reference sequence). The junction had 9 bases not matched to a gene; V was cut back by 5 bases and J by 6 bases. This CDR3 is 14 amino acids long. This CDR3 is CASSRDSSVAEAFF. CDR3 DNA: TGTGCCAGCAGCCGGGACAGTTCGGTGGCTGAAGCTTTCTTT.